A single sample gave rise to the 25 T cell receptor beta chains below, sequenced in a study of T cell responses to AZD1222 COVID-19 vaccine. Sequencing used immunoSEQ multiplex PCR; TCRdb keeps in-frame clones, though not all of them. The data show some 170,000 clones, with 75% to 90% seen just once and 4.3% held by the top ten. The sample consisted of peripheral blood, taken 28 days after the second dose of the MenACWY control vaccine. The receptors come from an adult who received the MenACWY meningococcal vaccine as a control.

This clone has only one observation. The chain is built from TRBV28 and TRBJ1-1, with unresolved D. Germline V gives CDR1 MDHEN, CDR2 SYDVKM. The CDR3 length is 12 residues. Trimming pared 2 bases from V and 11 bases from J, leaving 12 bases between. DNA for the CDR3: TGTGCCAGCAGTTTAGGGAACCCGGGGGCTTTCTTT. This codes for CASSLGNPGAFF.

The chain uses TRBV18 and TRBJ2-4; weak D call: TRBD2 (5 bases). This CDR3 is built from 17 residues. Between the trimmed V and J ends, which lost 1 base and 2 bases, there was a span of 15 bases. Per germline, CDR1 KGHSH and CDR2 LQKENI. CDR3 sequence: CASSPQLGVRPKNIQYF. CDR3 nucleotide sequence: TGTGCCAGCTCACCACAACTAGGAGTGAGGCCCAAAAACATTCAGTACTTC.

The rearrangement joins TRBV7-9 to TRBJ1-6, with D unclear. Trimming removed 5 bases from V and 8 bases from J, with 13 bases in between. The germline V gene encodes CDR1 SEHNR and CDR2 FQNEAQ (reference sequence). The CDR3 sequence is 14 residues long. CDR3: CASSPRTTDSPLHF. For the CDR3, the DNA is TGTGCCAGCAGCCCGAGGACGACTGATTCACCCCTCCACTTT.

This rearrangement joins TRBV7-9 to TRBJ2-7, with D possibly TRBD1 on 5 matching bases. Deletions cut 3 bases from V and 1 base from J, with 7 bases between. This CDR3 comprises 13 residues. From germline, CDR1 is SEHNR and CDR2 FQNEAQ (reference sequence). CDR3 nucleotides: TGTGCCAGCAGCTTGGACACGTCCTACGAGCAGTACTTC. Encoded protein: CASSLDTSYEQYF.

The chain combines TRBV7-2 with TRBJ2-1; D remains unclear. The CDR3 runs 18 residues. V dropped 2 bases and J dropped 6 bases, with 23 bases sitting between them. CDR1 is SGHTA, CDR2 FQGNSA, per germline. The CDR3 DNA reads TGTGCCAGCAGCTTATGGGCCTCAGCCTTAACCCCCTCCAATGAGCAGTTCTTC. This translates into CASSLWASALTPSNEQFF. The variable domain in full, with the rest retrieved from reference TRBV7-2 and TRBJ2-1, is GAGVSQSPSNKVTEKGKDVELRCDPISGHTALYWYRQSLGQGLEFLIYFQGNSAPDKSGLPSDRFSAERTGGSVSTLTIQRTQQEDSAVYLCASSLWASALTPSNEQFFGPGTRLTVL.

This clone was recorded only once. This chain joins TRBV10-3 and TRBJ2-2; the D call may be TRBD1 or TRBD2 (6 bases each). Germline CDR1 ENHRY, CDR2 SYGVKD. The CDR3 totals 14 residues. The V end was cut by 9 bases, the J end by 5 bases, with 16 bases between. CDR3 nucleotide sequence: TGTGCCATACTAGCCGGGACAACAACCGGGGAGCTGTTTTTT. Encoded protein: CAILAGTTTGELFF.

J is TRBJ2-2 and V is TRBV11-3; D is unclear. V lost 2 bases and J lost 1, with 17 bases in between. The length of the CDR3 is 18 residues. CDR1 and CDR2 (germline): SGHNT, YENEEA. The CDR3 loop reads CASSLPLIRAGNTGELFF. The CDR3 nucleotides are TGTGCCAGCAGCTTACCGCTTATTAGGGCAGGGAACACCGGGGAGCTGTTTTTT.

The chain recombines TRBV7-2 with TRBJ1-5; D is perhaps TRBD1 (6 bases). This CDR3 is built from 13 residues. Trimming left V 3 bases short and J 7 bases short, with 10 bases between. Germline loops: CDR1 SGHTA, CDR2 FQGNSA. As DNA, the CDR3 is TGTGCCAGCAGCTTGAACAGGGACCAGCCCCAGCATTTT. Encoded protein: CASSLNRDQPQHF.

This clone was detected once. This chain joins TRBV18 and TRBJ2-3; the match to TRBD2 covers 11 bases. The CDR3 has 17 amino acids. The germline gives CDR1 KGHSH, CDR2 LQKENI. J gave up 4 bases and V 0 bases, and 6 bases lay outside the gene matches. CDR3 protein: CASSPPAGLAVPDTQYF. Here the CDR3 DNA reads TGTGCCAGCTCACCACCTGCGGGACTAGCGGTCCCAGATACGCAGTATTTT.

The V call is TRBV19, the J call TRBJ1-2, with D possibly being TRBD1 (5 bases). V dropped 2 bases and J dropped 5 bases, with 18 bases sitting between them. Germline values: CDR1 LNHDA, CDR2 SQIVND (reference sequence). This CDR3 region has 16 residues. The CDR3 DNA sequence: TGTGCCAGTAGTATATCTACAGGTTGGGAACTTTATGGCTACACCTTC. Protein product: CASSISTGWELYGYTF.

This rearrangement joins TRBV7-9 to TRBJ1-4, with D possibly being TRBD1 (6 bases). The V gene's germline CDR1 is SEHNR and CDR2 FQNEAQ (reference sequence). V gave up 2 bases and J gave up 8 bases, with 12 bases separating them. The CDR3 runs 14 residues. Here the CDR3 reads CASSLSGTPEKLFF. The CDR3 region has the DNA TGTGCCAGCAGCTTAAGTGGGACACCAGAAAAACTGTTTTTT.

The chain uses TRBV29-1 and TRBJ2-7, with D unresolved. This CDR3 spans 11 amino acids. The germline V and J ends were trimmed by 2 bases and 4 bases, with 6 bases remaining between them. Germline V CDR1 and CDR2: SQVTM, ANQGSEA. This CDR3 is CSVEQFYEQYF. In DNA form, the CDR3 reads TGCAGCGTTGAACAGTTTTACGAGCAGTACTTC.

The genes are TRBV11-3 and TRBJ2-7; tentative D call: TRBD1 (6 bases). Trimming took off 6 bases at V and 7 bases at J, with 13 bases between the two ends. Germline lookup yields CDR1 SGHNT and CDR2 YENEEA. The CDR3 is made up of 12 amino acids. The CDR3 loop is CASSLGQGEQYF. In nucleotides, the CDR3 is TGTGCCAGCAGTTTGGGCCAGGGGGAGCAGTACTTC. The entire variable domain, with the rest obtained from reference TRBV11-3 and TRBJ2-7, is as follows: EAGVVQSPRYKIIEKKQPVAFWCNPISGHNTLYWYLQNLGQGPELLIRYENEEAVDDSQLPKDRFSAERLKGVDSTLKIQPAELGDSAVYLCASSLGQGEQYFGPGTRLTVT.

This chain joins TRBV18 and TRBJ2-7; 7 nucleotides agree with TRBD2. Germline trimming cut 3 bases from V and 3 bases from J; bases unmatched to any gene: 5. CDR1 and CDR2 (germline): KGHSH, LQKENI. This CDR3 comprises 14 residues. CDR3 sequence: CASSPTGTNYEQYF. CDR3 coding DNA: TGTGCCAGCTCACCGACCGGGACTAACTACGAGCAGTACTTC.

The V call is TRBV19, the J call TRBJ1-6; tentatively, D is TRBD1 (6 bases). V was pared by 6 bases and J by 5 bases, with 11 bases between. CDR3 length: 14 amino acids. The germline V gene encodes CDR1 LNHDA and CDR2 SQIVND (reference sequence). Here the CDR3 reads CASRVWTDNSPLHF. CDR3 nucleotide sequence: TGTGCCAGTAGGGTGTGGACAGATAATTCACCCCTCCACTTT.

This sequence joins TRBV30 and TRBJ1-2; no clear D. Trimming stripped 0 bases from V and 1 base from J, with 12 bases between. Germline loops: CDR1 GTSNPN, CDR2 SVGIG (reference sequence). This CDR3 has 15 residues. CDR3: CAWSVRPALNYGYTF. The DNA for the CDR3 is TGTGCCTGGAGTGTACGGCCAGCTCTTAACTATGGCTACACCTTC. Together with reference TRBV30 and TRBJ1-2, the CDR3 gives the full variable domain: SQTIHQWPATLVQPVGSPLSLECTVEGTSNPNLYWYRQAAGRGLQLLFYSVGIGQISSEVPQNLSASRPQDRQFILSSKKLLLSDSGFYLCAWSVRPALNYGYTFGSGTRLTVV.

The chain combines TRBV19 with TRBJ2-7; 7 bases match TRBD2. Germline V gene data show CDR1 as LNHDA and CDR2 as SQIVND (reference sequence). The V segment lost 7 bases and the J segment 1 base; nucleotides outside the gene matches: 10. The CDR3 length is 15 residues. The CDR3 loop reads CASTGGSQRSYEQYF. CDR3 coding DNA: TGTGCCAGTACCGGCGGGAGTCAGCGTTCCTACGAGCAGTACTTC.

CDR3 coding DNA: TGTGCCAGCAATGACTGGGGAGGAGGCTACACCTTC. Its protein is CASNDWGGGYTF. The rearrangement uses TRBV28 and TRBJ1-2; D is ambiguous. CDR3 length: 12 residues. V was clipped by 7 bases and J by 8 bases, with 14 bases between them. The germline gives CDR1 MDHEN, CDR2 SYDVKM.

This rearrangement joins TRBV27 to TRBJ1-6; the D is unclear. The length of the CDR3 is 14 residues. Trimming removed 3 bases from V and 8 bases from J, with 11 bases in between. Germline CDR1 MNHEY, CDR2 SMNVEV (reference sequence). CDR3 in amino acids: CASSFEGFYSPLHF. The DNA for the CDR3 is TGTGCCAGCAGTTTTGAGGGTTTTTATTCACCCCTCCACTTT.

The V gene is TRBV28, the J gene TRBJ1-2; TRBD1 matches 8 bases. Trimming at V came to 6 bases and at J to 3 bases, leaving 9 bases not matched to a gene. CDR3 length: 15 amino acids. CDR1 and CDR2 from the germline V gene are MDHEN and SYDVKM. CDR3 protein: CASSSTGTGDYGYTF. CDR3 sequence (DNA): TGTGCCAGCAGCTCTACCGGGACAGGAGACTATGGCTACACCTTC.

The chain carries TRBV29-1 and TRBJ1-1, with D unresolved. V was trimmed by 4 bases and J by 2 bases, leaving 5 bases between them. Germline CDR1 is SQVTM and CDR2 is ANQGSEA. CDR3 size: 11 residues. CDR3 nucleotide sequence: TGCAGCGTTGGATCCAACACTGAAGCTTTCTTT. Protein sequence: CSVGSNTEAFF.

The J gene is TRBJ1-2, the V gene TRBV7-2; D possibly corresponds to TRBD1 (5 bases). The germline V and J ends were trimmed by 2 bases and 4 bases, with 17 bases remaining between them. The CDR3 totals 16 residues. Germline V gives CDR1 SGHTA, CDR2 FQGNSA. In DNA form, the CDR3 reads TGTGCCAGCAGCTTATGGTCACAGGTCAGCCTCTATGGCTACACCTTC. Translating gives CASSLWSQVSLYGYTF. Full variable domain (remainder filled in from reference TRBV7-2 and TRBJ1-2): GAGVSQSPSNKVTEKGKDVELRCDPISGHTALYWYRQSLGQGLEFLIYFQGNSAPDKSGLPSDRFSAERTGGSVSTLTIQRTQQEDSAVYLCASSLWSQVSLYGYTFGSGTRLTVV.

This chain uses TRBV6-2 or TRBV6-3 with TRBJ2-5, with D unresolved. Germline V lookup: CDR1 MNHEY, CDR2 SVGEGT. The CDR3 runs 10 residues. Trimming left V 2 bases short and J 9 bases short, with 4 bases between. In DNA, the CDR3 is TGTGCCAGCAGTTACGACCCCCAGTACTTC. Translated: CASSYDPQYF.

This chain joins TRBV19 and TRBJ1-4, with 9 bases matching TRBD1. The CDR3 has 13 amino acids. The germline CDR1 and CDR2 sequences are LNHDA and SQIVND (reference sequence). After removal of 6 bases from V and 7 bases from J, the junction contained 3 bases not matched to a gene. The CDR3 DNA reads TGTGCCAGTAGCGGACAGGGGCTTGAAAAACTGTTTTTT. It specifies CASSGQGLEKLFF.

This chain's CDR3 is CASSPGRSQETQYF. CDR3 nucleotide sequence: TGTGCCAGCAGTCCCGGACGTAGCCAAGAGACCCAGTACTTC. The chain recombines TRBV6-1 with TRBJ2-5; no firm D call. The length of the CDR3 is 14 residues. The V end was cut by 5 bases, the J end by 1 base, with 11 bases between. Germline V gene sequence: CDR1 MNHNS, CDR2 SASEGT.